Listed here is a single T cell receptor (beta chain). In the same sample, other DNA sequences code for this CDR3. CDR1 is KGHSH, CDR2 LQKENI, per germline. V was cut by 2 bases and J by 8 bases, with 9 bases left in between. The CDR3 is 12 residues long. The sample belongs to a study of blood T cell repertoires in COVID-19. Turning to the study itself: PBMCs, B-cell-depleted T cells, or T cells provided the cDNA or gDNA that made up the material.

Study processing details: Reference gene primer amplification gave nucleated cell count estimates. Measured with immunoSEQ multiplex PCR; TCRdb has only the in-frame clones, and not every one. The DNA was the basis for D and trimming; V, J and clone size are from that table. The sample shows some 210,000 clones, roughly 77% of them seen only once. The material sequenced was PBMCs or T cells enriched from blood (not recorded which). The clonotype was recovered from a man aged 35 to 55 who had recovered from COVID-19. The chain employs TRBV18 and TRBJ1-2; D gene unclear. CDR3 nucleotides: TGTGCCAGCTCACCATCGGGAGGCGGCTACACCTTC. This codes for CASSPSGGGYTF.